This TCR beta chain was observed in a study of blood T cell repertoires in COVID-19. Study context: From the United States, Italy and Spain came samples of acute and convalescent COVID-19. T cells, B-cell-depleted T cells, or PBMCs supplied cDNA or gDNA.

Data came from immunoSEQ multiplex PCR; TCRdb stores just in-frame clones and leaves some out. Among roughly 68,000 clones listed, 89% were seen once. The V end was cut by 5 bases, the J end by 1 base, with 18 bases between. From germline, CDR1 is MNHEY and CDR2 SMNVEV (reference sequence). The CDR3 extends over 16 amino acids. The sequence derives from a woman aged 50 to 65 with active COVID-19. The sample was peripheral blood. The chain has TRBV27 and TRBJ2-7; D is perhaps TRBD1 (6 bases). The CDR3, as DNA: TGTGCCAGCAGTCCAATTCTCAGGGGCACTTCCTACGAGCAGTACTTC. Protein: CASSPILRGTSYEQYF.